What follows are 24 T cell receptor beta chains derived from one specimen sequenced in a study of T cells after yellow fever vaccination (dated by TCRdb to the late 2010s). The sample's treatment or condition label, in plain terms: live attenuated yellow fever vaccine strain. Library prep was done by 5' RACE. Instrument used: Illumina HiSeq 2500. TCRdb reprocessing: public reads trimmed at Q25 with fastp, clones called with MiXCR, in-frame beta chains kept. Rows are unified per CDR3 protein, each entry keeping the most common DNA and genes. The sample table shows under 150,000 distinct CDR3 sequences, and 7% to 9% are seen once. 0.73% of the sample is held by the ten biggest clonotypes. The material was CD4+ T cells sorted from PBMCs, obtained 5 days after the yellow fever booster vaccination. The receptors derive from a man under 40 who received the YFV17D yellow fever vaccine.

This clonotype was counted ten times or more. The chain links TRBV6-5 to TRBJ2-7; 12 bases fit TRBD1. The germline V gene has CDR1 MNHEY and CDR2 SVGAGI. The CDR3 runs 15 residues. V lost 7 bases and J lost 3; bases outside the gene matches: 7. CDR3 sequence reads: CASKYRDRGLYEQYF. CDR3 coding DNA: TGTGCCAGCAAATACCGGGACAGGGGGCTCTACGAGCAGTACTTC.

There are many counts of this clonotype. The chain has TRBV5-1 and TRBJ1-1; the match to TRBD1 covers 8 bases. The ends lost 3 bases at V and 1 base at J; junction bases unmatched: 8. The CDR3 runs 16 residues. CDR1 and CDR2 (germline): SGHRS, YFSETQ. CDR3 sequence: CASSSRTGSSNTEAFF. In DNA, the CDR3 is TGCGCCAGCAGCTCCCGGACAGGGTCATCGAACACTGAAGCTTTCTTT.

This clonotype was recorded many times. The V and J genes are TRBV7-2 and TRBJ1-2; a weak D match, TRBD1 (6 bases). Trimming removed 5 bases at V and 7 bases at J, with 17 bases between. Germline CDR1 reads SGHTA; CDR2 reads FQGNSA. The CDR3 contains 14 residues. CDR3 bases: TGTGCCAGCAGCCCCGACAGGCGGACAATTGGCTACACCTTC. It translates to CASSPDRRTIGYTF.

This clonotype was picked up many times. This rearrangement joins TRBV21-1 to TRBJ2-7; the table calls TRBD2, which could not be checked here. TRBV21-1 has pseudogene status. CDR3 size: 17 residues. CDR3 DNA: TGTGCCAGCAGCAAAACGGGACTAGCGGGATTCTCCTACGAGCAGTACTTC. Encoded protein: CASSKTGLAGFSYEQYF.

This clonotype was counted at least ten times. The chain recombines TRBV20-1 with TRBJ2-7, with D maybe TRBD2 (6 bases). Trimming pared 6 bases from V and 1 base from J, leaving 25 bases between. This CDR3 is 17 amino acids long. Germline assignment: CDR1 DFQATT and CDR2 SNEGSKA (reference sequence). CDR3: CSAHRPVRLAGSYEQYF. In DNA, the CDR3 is TGCAGTGCCCACCGCCCCGTAAGACTTGCGGGATCCTACGAGCAGTACTTC.

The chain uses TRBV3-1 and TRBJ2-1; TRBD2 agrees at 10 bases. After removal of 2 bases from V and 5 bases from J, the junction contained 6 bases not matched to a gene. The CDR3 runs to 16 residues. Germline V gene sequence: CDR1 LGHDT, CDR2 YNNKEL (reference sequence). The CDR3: CASSQSRTSGNNEQFF. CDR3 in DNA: TGTGCCAGCAGCCAATCCAGGACTAGCGGTAACAATGAGCAGTTCTTC.

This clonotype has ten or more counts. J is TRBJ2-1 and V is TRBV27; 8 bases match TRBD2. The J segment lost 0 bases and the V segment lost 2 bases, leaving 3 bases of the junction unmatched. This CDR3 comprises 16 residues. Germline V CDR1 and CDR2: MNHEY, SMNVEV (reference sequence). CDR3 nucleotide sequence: TGTGCCAGCAGTTTACTCGGGACTAGCTCCTACAATGAGCAGTTCTTC. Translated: CASSLLGTSSYNEQFF.

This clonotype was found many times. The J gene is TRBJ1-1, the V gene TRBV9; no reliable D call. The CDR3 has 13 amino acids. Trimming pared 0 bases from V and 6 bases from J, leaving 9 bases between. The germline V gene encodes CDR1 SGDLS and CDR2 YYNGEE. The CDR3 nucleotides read TGTGCCAGCAGCGTAGCAGGCAACCCTGAAGCTTTCTTT. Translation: CASSVAGNPEAFF.

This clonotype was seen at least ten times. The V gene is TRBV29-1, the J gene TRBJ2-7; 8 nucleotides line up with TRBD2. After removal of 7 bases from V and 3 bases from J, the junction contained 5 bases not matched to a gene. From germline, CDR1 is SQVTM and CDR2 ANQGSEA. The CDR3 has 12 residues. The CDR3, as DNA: TGCAGCGCTGGACTAGCCGACTACGAGCAGTACTTC. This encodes CSAGLADYEQYF.

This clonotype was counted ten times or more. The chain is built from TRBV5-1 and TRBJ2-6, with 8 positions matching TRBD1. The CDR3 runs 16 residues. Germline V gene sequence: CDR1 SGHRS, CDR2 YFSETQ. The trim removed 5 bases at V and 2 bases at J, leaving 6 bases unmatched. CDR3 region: CASRETGAPGANVLTF. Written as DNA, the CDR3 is TGCGCCAGCAGGGAGACAGGGGCGCCTGGGGCCAACGTCCTGACTTTC.

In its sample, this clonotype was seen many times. Written as DNA, the CDR3 is TGTGCCAGCTTCCTCGGCAATGAGCAGTTCTTC. Encoded protein: CASFLGNEQFF. This chain links TRBV19 with TRBJ2-1; no clear D gene. The CDR3 covers 11 residues. CDR1 is LNHDA, CDR2 SQIVND, per germline (reference sequence). V gave up 9 bases and J gave up 6 bases, with 9 bases separating them.

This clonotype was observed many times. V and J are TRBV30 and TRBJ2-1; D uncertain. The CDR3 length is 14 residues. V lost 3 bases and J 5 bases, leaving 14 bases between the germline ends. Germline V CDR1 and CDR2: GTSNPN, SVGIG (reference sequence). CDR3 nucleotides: TGTGCCTGGAGCCTAAAAGGGAACCACAATGAGCAGTTCTTC. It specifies CAWSLKGNHNEQFF. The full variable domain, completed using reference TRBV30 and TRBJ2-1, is SQTIHQWPATLVQPVGSPLSLECTVEGTSNPNLYWYRQAAGRGLQLLFYSVGIGQISSEVPQNLSASRPQDRQFILSSKKLLLSDSGFYLCAWSLKGNHNEQFFGPGTRLTVL.

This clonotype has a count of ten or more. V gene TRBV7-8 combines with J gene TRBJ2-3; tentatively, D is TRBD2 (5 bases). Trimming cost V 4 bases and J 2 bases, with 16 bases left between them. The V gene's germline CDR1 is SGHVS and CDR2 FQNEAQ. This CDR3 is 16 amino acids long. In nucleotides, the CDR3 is TGTGCCAGCAGCTCCAATGTAGGGAGAAACACAGATACGCAGTATTTT. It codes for CASSSNVGRNTDTQYF. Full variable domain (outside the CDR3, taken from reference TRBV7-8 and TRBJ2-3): GAGVSQSPRYKVAKRGQDVALRCDPISGHVSLFWYQQALGQGPEFLTYFQNEAQLDKSGLPSDRFFAERPEGSVSTLKIQRTQQEDSAVYLCASSSNVGRNTDTQYFGPGTRLTVL.

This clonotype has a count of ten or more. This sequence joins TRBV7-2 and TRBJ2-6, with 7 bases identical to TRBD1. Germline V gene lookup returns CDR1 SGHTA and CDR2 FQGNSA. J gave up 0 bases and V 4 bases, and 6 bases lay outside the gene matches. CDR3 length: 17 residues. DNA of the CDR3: TGTGCCAGCAGCTCGACAGGGAACCCCTCTGGGGCCAACGTCCTGACTTTC. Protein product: CASSSTGNPSGANVLTF.

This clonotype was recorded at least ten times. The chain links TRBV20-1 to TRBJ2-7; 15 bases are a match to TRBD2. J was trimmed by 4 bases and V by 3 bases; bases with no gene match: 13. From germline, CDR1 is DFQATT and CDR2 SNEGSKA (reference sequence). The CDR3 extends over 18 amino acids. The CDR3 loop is CSASTGLAGGPSDYEQYF. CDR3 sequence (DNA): TGCAGTGCTAGCACGGGACTAGCGGGAGGCCCCTCCGATTACGAGCAGTACTTC.

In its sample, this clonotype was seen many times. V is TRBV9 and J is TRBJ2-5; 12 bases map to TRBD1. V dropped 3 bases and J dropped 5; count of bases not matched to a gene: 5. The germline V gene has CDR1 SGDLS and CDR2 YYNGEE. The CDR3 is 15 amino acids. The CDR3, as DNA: TGTGCCAGCAGCGAGGGACAGGGGGCCTTCGAGACCCAGTACTTC. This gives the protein CASSEGQGAFETQYF. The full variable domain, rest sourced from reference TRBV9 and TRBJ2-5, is DSGVTQTPKHLITATGQRVTLRCSPRSGDLSVYWYQQSLDQGLQFLIQYYNGEERAKGNILERFSAQQFPDLHSELNLSSLELGDSALYFCASSEGQGAFETQYFGPGTRLLVL.

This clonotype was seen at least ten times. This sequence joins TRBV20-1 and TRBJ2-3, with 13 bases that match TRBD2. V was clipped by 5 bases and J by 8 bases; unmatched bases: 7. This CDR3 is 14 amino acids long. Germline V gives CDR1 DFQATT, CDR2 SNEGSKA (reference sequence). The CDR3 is CSARTSGSFGTQYF. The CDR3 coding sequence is TGCAGTGCTCGGACTAGCGGGAGTTTTGGTACGCAGTATTTT.

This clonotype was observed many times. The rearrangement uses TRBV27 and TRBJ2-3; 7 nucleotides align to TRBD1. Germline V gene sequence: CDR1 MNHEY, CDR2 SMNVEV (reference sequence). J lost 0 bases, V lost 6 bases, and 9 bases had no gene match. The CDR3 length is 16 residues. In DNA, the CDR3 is TGTGCCAGCAGGGTTTTTGGACAGGCCAGCACAGATACGCAGTATTTT. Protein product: CASRVFGQASTDTQYF.

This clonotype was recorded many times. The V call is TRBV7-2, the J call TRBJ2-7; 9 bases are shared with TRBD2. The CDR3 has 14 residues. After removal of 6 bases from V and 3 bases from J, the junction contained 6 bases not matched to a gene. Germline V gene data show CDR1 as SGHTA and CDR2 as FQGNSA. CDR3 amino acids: CASSSPSGIYEQYF. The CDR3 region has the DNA TGTGCCAGCAGTTCCCCTAGCGGGATCTACGAGCAGTACTTC.

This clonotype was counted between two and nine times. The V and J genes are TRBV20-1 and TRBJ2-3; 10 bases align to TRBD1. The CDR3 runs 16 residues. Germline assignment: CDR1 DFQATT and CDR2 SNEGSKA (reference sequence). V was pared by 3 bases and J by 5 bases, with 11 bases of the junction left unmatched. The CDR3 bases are TGCAGTGCTAGTATCCCGGGACAGGGGCCAGAAGATACGCAGTATTTT. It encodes CSASIPGQGPEDTQYF.

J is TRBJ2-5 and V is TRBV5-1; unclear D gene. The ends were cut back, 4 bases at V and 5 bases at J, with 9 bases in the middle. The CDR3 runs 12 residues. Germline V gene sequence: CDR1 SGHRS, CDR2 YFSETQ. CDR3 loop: CASSRLGETQYF. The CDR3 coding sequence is TGCGCCAGCAGCCGGCTGGGGGAGACCCAGTACTTC.

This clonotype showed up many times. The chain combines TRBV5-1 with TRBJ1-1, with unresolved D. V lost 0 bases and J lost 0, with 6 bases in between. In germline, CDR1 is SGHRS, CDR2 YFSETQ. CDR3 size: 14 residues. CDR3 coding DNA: TGCGCCAGCAGCTTGGGGAACATGAACACTGAAGCTTTCTTT. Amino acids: CASSLGNMNTEAFF.

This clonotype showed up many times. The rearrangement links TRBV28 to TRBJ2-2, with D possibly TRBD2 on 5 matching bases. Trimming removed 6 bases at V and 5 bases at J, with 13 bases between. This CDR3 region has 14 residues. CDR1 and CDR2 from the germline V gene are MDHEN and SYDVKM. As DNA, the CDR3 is TGTGCCAGCAGGGATGGGAGTAGAACCGGGGAGCTGTTTTTT. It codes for CASRDGSRTGELFF.

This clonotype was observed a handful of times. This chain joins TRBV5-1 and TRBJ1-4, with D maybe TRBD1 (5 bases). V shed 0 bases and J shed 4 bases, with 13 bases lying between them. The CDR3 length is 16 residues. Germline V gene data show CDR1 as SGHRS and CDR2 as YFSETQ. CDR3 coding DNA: TGCGCCAGCAGCTTGGGCCCGACAGCTCTTAATGAAAAACTGTTTTTT. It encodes CASSLGPTALNEKLFF.